One TCR beta chain is described in this entry. Its antigen has not been determined. The cohort comprised some 700 healthy bone marrow donors. At the time of sampling, every cohort member was nominally healthy, though immune exposures that went unrecorded were likely present. The donor tested CMV seronegative and was one of the 352 seronegative cohort members. A peripheral blood sample was collected from each donor, and TCR beta sequencing was performed on peripheral blood mononuclear cells. Genomic DNA extraction from the blood cell samples was performed with the Qiagen DNeasy Blood Extraction Kit. This sample was included in a study of cytomegalovirus exposure and HLA in healthy donors (dated by TCRdb to between 2016 and 2019). For context, the study as a whole: According to an earlier analysis of several hundred of the donors, about 180 million T cells yielded 120 million or so unique TCR beta sequences and approximately 300 Gb of sequence data. Approximately 310 gigabases of sequencing data and 70 million to 85 million unique TCR sequences were included in an early release covering several hundred HLA-typed donors. Of the 398 genotyped donors, around 81% fell in the genetic ancestry cluster associated with self-reported Caucasian donors. The study aimed to test whether cataloging public T cell receptors could reveal signatures of past pathogen exposure. The study profiled the T cell repertoires of under 850 subjects by immunosequencing and related them to cytomegalovirus serostatus. In addition to the first cohort of approximately 650 subjects, a separate validation cohort of under 150 different subjects was used. High-throughput TCR immunosequencing, statistical association of individual TCRs with disease status, and machine learning were combined to predict cytomegalovirus infection status. To study patterns of TCR occurrence, a later analysis re-analyzed previously published TCR beta repertoires from several hundred donors and added high-resolution HLA genotyping. Rather than using new phenotypic data, the later analysis identified candidate immune exposures from TCR beta sequences and from how often those sequences occurred across donors. In an earlier analysis of more than 550 of the donors, high-throughput TCR beta sequencing was used to judge whether each TCR beta V gene segment behaved as functional or pseudogenic. Donor age, sex, ethnicity and CMV serostatus were compiled alongside the repertoire data. A later genetic analysis took genome-wide SNP genotypes for about three fifths of the roughly 700 donors and used that subset as a discovery cohort. All discovery cohort repertoires had been generated on a single sequencing platform. Both class I and class II loci were covered by HLA typing, at four-digit resolution. The number of donors typed differed by locus, with about 629-630 for A, B, C, DRB1 and DQB1, more than 500 for DQA1, approximately 580 for DPA1, and about 450 for DPB1. Roughly 5 DR-DQ haplotypes were treated as single units for association and clustering because of strong linkage in the cohort. Among about 360 genotyped donors of the cohort, an average of 235,054 unique TCR beta nucleotide sequences were sequenced per donor, roughly a sixth of them non-productive.

General study outcomes and caveats: Most CMV-associated TCR beta chains appeared to be HLA-restricted in a later analysis, and the HLA associations seemed to be driven largely by CMV exposure. The classifier was reported to diagnose cytomegalovirus status with high specificity and sensitivity in both the original cohort and the validation cohort. Some IMGT-functional V segments, including TRBV6-2 and TRBV6-3, could not be told apart with the 87-base-pair reads, so those segments were excluded. The authors suggested that the approach could potentially be generalized to other disease states and immunological phenotypes. While some public TCRs were present in many individuals, most TCR sequences turned up only very rarely across donors. An earlier analysis of roughly 570 of the donors showed that most TCR beta V segments appeared in productive rearrangements either about 87% or about 30% of the time, which broadly matched IMGT annotations. When HLA alleles, especially DR and DQ, strongly co-occurred, attributing TCR associations to individual alleles was difficult. Immune exposure information for the cohort was limited to CMV serostatus. A later analysis reported that several top co-occurrence clusters appeared linked to parvovirus B19, influenza, CMV and Epstein-Barr virus. According to a later genetic analysis, donors in an Asian-associated ancestry cluster had fewer N-insertions in productive TCRs than the approximately 710-donor mean. Because some donors lacked HLA typing at each locus, the association tests relied only on the typed subset. Over 15 rarely observed V segments, including chromosome 9 orphons, were excluded from the earlier analysis of a few hundred of the donors because counts were too low. A later analysis found that TCR association rates varied across HLA loci, with DRB1 alleles showing the most associated TCRs and HLA-C alleles the fewest. In a later analysis, HLA-associated TCR beta chains were found to be more clonally expanded and to have lower generation probabilities than equally common non-associated chains. Three of the identified cytomegalovirus-associated TCR beta chains were confirmed in vitro to be specific for cytomegalovirus antigens. The sequencing pipeline was judged likely to have produced a cluster of highly shared sequence variants as a technical artifact. A total of fewer than 200 TCR beta chains were listed by the study as associated with cytomegalovirus. Specific HLA alleles were associated with over 15,000 TCR beta sequences at a false discovery rate of 0.05 in a later analysis. Sequencing depth was assumed to be roughly uniform across donors in the presence/absence analyses, though that assumption may not hold. In a later genetic analysis, a missense DCLRE1C variant was associated with V-gene and J-gene trimming of TCR beta chains, and the association was replicated in an independent cohort. A further reported finding was that TCR beta sequences accurately predicted the HLA-A and HLA-B alleles for most subjects in the first cohort. Correlated functional status among segregating V segments might reflect linkage disequilibrium, but an unknown experimental factor could not be ruled out. Only TCR beta chains were sequenced in this cohort, and the absence of alpha or paired-chain data limited detectable features.

CDR1 and CDR2 were assigned from the germline V gene as ENHRY and SYGVKD. Measured from the cysteine to the phenylalanine, the CDR3 is 12 residues long. Solely the CDR3 DNA is kept, with 36 bases framed from the first base. V loses 3 bases, J loses 3 bases, and the germline ends lie 5 bases apart. Library preparation was by the immunoSEQ multiplex PCR assay. For the multiplex PCR, a mixture combining 60 forward primers for TCR Vbeta segments and 13 reverse primers for TCR Jbeta segments was used. A multiplex PCR assay on genomic DNA amplified the CDR3 region of rearranged TCR beta genes. The Illumina HiSeq System was used to sequence the amplified TCR beta libraries as 87-base-pair reads. The original methods were these. A later analysis counted about 76 million unique TCR beta chains across the 600 to 850 repertoires, and approximately 11 million of these chains were shared by at least two donors. To remove PCR and sequencing errors, raw reads were error-corrected and collapsed into unique sequences using a nearest-neighbor algorithm that merged closely related sequences. To assign V, D and J gene segments, CDR3 sequences were aligned to IMGT reference sequences. Each retained sequence needed at least a six-nucleotide match to both a V gene segment and a J gene segment. A rearrangement counted as productive if the CDR3 had no stop codons and remained in frame with V and J, and every other rearrangement counted as non-productive. CDR3 was defined according to IMGT convention as the region running from the second conserved V-encoded cysteine to the conserved J-encoded phenylalanine. The earlier analysis of 500 to 750 of the donors excluded any sequence lacking an unambiguous match to a single V gene segment. An earlier analysis of a few hundred of the donors classified V segments as functional when productive rearrangements were above 56.7% and as segregating when the standard deviation between donors was above 5%. A statistical classification framework was developed to diagnose cytomegalovirus status using the catalog of TCR beta chain sequences. In a later analysis, TCR nucleotide sequences were compared against IMGT/GENE-DB human TR gene sequences so that V and J genes could be assigned. In a later analysis, CDR3 sequences and most-parsimonious VDJ recombination scenarios were assigned using the TCRdist pipeline. A later analysis defined each TCR beta chain by its CDR3 amino acid sequence plus V-gene family, and excluded reads lacking a unique V-gene family. To address suspected cross-contamination and a sequencing artifact, a later analysis removed some 620 highly shared, low-generation-probability nucleotide sequences. In a later analysis, a clonal expansion index was calculated for each public chain from normalized within-repertoire ranks of inferred template counts. A later analysis computed generation probabilities with a VDJ recombination model fitted to out-of-frame rearrangements, and checked the results against IGoR. Hypergeometric tests were used in a later analysis to score TCR-TCR, TCR-HLA and TCR-CMV co-occurrence, with a repertoire-size bias correction applied to the TCR pairs. To estimate false discovery rates, a later analysis permuted the HLA or CMV assignments 20 times. A later analysis grouped co-occurring TCRs with DBSCAN, adding TCRdist sequence similarity when clustering within HLA-allele-positive subsets. Repertoires with fewer than 30,000 or more than 120,000 public chains were left out of co-occurrence clustering, as were four to six repertoires with anomalous nucleotide sharing. Sourced from immuneACCESS, this table was stored by TCRdb with only in-frame sequences that have V and J called. A share of the clones is absent; for the studies checked, an unresolved V gene accounts for under half, and the remainder has no known explanation. V and J calls and clone size are those listed in that table; D and trimming were worked out from the DNA. The sample table records around 130,000 clones. About 1.6% of the sample is held by the ten biggest clonotypes.

The clonotype comes from a woman aged 40 to 50 in good health and CMV-seronegative. Rearrangement joined TRBV10-3 to TRBJ1-2; a tentative D match to TRBD1 spans 5 bases. Sequencing input: PBMCs. The CDR3 sequence is CAISEQDYGYTF. The nucleotides are TGTGCCATCAGTGAACAGGACTATGGCTACACCTTC.